The rows below give T cell receptor beta chains drawn from one sample of a study of CD8 T cells in ankylosing spondylitis. TCRdb passed the 5' RACE reads through MiXCR, listing each CDR3 protein once. The repertoire holds some 220,000 distinct CDR3 sequences, with roughly a tenth as singletons. The sequencing input was blood, either unsorted or a sorted T cell fraction (not recorded which). The receptor source for this set is a male donor with ankylosing spondylitis or in good health (not recorded which). CDR3s include the opening cysteine and the closing phenylalanine or tryptophan. Fields, in order: D gene, J gene, clone size, V gene, CDR3 protein, CDR3 DNA. D genes are given only for firm matches. Clone size is stated in some rows and not others, as once, few, many or a class when expanded.

- TRBJ2-1 many TRBV5-1 CASSSEGRNEQFF TGCGCCAGCAGCTCGGAGGGCCGGAATGAGCAGTTCTTC
- TRBJ2-5 many TRBV12-3/TRBV12-4 CASQRPLGQHQETQYF TGTGCCAGTCAACGGCCCTTAGGACAGCATCAAGAGACCCAGTACTTC
TRBD1 TRBJ1-5 many TRBV18 CASSPGQGSNQPQHF TGTGCCAGCTCACCCGGACAGGGTAGCAATCAGCCCCAGCATTTT
- TRBJ1-6 few TRBV21-1 CASEPSLSSYNSPLHF TGTGCCAGCGAACCGAGTCTAAGCTCCTATAATTCACCCCTCCACTTT
- TRBJ1-2 many TRBV20-1 CSAREWGSNYGYTF TGCAGTGCTAGAGAATGGGGTTCTAACTATGGCTACACCTTC
- TRBJ2-3 many TRBV12-3/TRBV12-4 CASSLSAGGDTQYF TGTGCCAGCAGTTTATCAGCCGGAGGAGATACGCAGTATTTT
- TRBJ2-7 few TRBV10-3 CAISESWERVPYEQYF TGTGCCATCAGTGAGAGTTGGGAGCGGGTCCCCTACGAGCAGTACTTC
- TRBJ2-1 many TRBV5-6 CASSFLQDLYNEQFF TGTGCCAGCAGCTTTTTACAGGACCTCTACAATGAGCAGTTCTTC
- TRBJ2-7 few TRBV23-1 CASRQLGWAGRYEQYF TGCGCCAGCAGGCAATTAGGGTGGGCAGGGCGGTACGAGCAGTACTTC
TRBD2 TRBJ2-3 many TRBV20-1 CSLTSGPHLGTDTQYF TGCAGCCTAACTAGCGGGCCTCACTTGGGCACAGATACGCAGTATTTT
- TRBJ2-2 - TRBV12-3/TRBV12-4 CASSLGWSLTGELFF TGTGCCAGCAGTTTAGGGTGGTCCCTAACCGGGGAGCTGTTTTTT
- TRBJ2-1 - TRBV25-1 CVSSETKGVENNKQFF TGTGTCAGCAGTGAAACCAAGGGAGTAGAAAACAATAAGCAGTTCTTC
TRBD1 TRBJ2-4 - TRBV7-9 CASSSGQGYLNIQYF TGTGCCAGCAGCTCTGGACAGGGCTACCTAAACATTCAGTACTTC
TRBD2 TRBJ2-1 - TRBV4-1 CASSQSGEGSGSYNEQFF TGCGCCAGCAGCCAGTCGGGGGAGGGAAGCGGATCCTACAATGAGCAGTTCTTC
- TRBJ1-2 - TRBV7-9 CASSVGGNYGYTF TGTGCCAGCTCGGTCGGCGGAAACTATGGCTACACCTTC